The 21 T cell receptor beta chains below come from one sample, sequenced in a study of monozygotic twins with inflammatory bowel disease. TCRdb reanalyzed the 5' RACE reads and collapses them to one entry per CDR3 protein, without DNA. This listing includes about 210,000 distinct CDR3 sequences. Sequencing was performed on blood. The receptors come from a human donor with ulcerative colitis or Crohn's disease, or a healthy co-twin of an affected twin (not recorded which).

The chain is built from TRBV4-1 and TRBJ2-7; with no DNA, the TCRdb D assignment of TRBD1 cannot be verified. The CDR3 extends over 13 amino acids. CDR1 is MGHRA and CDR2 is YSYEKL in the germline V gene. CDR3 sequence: CASSQVGVEVQYF.

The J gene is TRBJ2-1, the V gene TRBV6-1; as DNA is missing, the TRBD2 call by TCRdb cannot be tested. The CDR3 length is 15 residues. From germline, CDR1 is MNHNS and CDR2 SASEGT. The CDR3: CASSQGLAGDDEQFF.

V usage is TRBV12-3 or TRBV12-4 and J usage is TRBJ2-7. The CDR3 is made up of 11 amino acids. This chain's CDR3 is CASSTHVEQYF.

The CDR3 spells CASSVPAAGNTIYF. This chain links TRBV9 with TRBJ1-3. There are 14 residues in the CDR3. The germline V gene has CDR1 SGDLS and CDR2 YYNGEE.

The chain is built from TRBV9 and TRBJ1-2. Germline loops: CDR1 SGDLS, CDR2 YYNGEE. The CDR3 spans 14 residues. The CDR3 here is CASSVTITAYGYTF.

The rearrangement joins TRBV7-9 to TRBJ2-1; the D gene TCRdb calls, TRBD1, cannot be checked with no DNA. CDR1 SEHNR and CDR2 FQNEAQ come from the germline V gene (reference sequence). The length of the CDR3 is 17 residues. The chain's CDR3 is CASSLSAGTGLDNEQFF.

CDR3 sequence reads: CSVGGSSAKNIQYF. This chain links TRBV29-1 with TRBJ2-4. The CDR3 covers 14 residues. The germline gives CDR1 SQVTM, CDR2 ANQGSEA.

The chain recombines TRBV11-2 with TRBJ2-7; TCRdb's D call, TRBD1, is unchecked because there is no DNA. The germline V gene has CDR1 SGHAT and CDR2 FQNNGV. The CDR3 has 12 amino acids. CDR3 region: CASSSPAGEQYF. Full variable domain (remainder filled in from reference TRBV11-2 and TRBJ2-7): EAGVAQSPRYKIIEKRQSVAFWCNPISGHATLYWYQQILGQGPKLLIQFQNNGVVDDSQLPKDRFSAERLKGVDSTLKIQPAKLEDSAVYLCASSSPAGEQYFGPGTRLTVT.

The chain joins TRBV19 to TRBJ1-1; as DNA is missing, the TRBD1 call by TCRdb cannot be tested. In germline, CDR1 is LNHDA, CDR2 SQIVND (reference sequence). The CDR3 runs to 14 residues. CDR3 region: CASRIGTANTEAFF.

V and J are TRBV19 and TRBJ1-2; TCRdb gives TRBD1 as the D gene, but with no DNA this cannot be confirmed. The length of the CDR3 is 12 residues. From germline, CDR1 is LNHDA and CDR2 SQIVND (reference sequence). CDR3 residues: CASSMGTWGYTF.

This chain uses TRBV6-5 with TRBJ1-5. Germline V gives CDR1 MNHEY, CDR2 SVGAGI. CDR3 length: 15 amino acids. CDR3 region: CASSYSQAVGQPQHF.

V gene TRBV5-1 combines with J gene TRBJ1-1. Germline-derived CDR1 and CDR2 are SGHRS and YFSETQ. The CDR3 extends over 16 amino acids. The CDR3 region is CASSKRRTAMNTEAFF.

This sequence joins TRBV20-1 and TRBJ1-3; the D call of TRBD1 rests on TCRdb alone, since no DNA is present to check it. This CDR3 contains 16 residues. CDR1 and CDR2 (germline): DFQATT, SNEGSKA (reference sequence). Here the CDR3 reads CSAAQGAEHSGNTIYF.

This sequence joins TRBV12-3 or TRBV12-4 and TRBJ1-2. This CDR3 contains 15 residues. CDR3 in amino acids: CASSLGQRCNYGYTF.

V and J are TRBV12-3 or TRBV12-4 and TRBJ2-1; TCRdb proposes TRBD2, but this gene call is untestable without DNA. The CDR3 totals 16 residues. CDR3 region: CASSGGGLALRNEQFF.

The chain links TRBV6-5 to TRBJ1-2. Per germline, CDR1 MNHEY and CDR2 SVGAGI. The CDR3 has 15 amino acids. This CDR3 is CASSYSTQGLYGYTF.

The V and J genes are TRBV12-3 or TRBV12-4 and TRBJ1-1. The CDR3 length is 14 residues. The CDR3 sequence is CASSFRVQNTEAFF.

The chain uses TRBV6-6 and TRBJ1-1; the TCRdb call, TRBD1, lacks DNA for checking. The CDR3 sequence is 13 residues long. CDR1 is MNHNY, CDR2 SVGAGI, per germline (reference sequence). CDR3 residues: CASRLGVETEAFF.

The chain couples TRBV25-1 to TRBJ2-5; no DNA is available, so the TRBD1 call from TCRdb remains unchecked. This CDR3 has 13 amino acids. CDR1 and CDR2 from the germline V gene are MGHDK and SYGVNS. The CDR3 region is CASSDFPKETQYF.

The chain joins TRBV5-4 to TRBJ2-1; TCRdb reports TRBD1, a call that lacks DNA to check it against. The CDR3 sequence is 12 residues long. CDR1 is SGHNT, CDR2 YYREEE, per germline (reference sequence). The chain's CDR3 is CASSSGLDTQFF.

CDR3 loop: CASSLIPGWANTGELFF. This chain links TRBV7-9 with TRBJ2-2. The germline gives CDR1 SEHNR, CDR2 FQNEAQ (reference sequence). The CDR3 is 17 amino acids.